Sequencing of this TCR beta chain was carried out in a study of vaccination effects on CD4 cells after COVID-19 (dated by TCRdb to between 2021 and 2023). Context from the whole study: In the ViraFEST assay, PBMC were stimulated with viral peptide pools, and antigen-specific CD4+ T cell clonotypes were then identified by expansion using TCR sequencing. Each well held roughly 2 million PBMC cultured in IMDM containing approximately 5% human AB serum, 9 to 10 IU/ml IL-2 and gentamicin, along with around 11 ug/ml peptides. Cultures from other donors in the study were sequenced with the Oncomine TCR Beta short-read assay on an Illumina iSeq 100. Across the study, the median time from the second dose to post-vaccine sampling was 72 days (range 14 to 241). The full study included roughly 11 COVID-19 convalescent patients and several SARS-CoV-2-naive healthy vaccine recipients. SARS-CoV-2 spike-specific CD4+ TCR repertoires were compared before and after mRNA vaccination in COVID-19 convalescent patients and in infection-naive vaccine recipients. Study-wide findings and limitations: Limitations of the study were the small number of convalescent patients and the absence of early post-infection timepoints. In healthy vaccine recipients, vaccine-induced clones were almost all SARS-CoV-2 mono-reactive, with only 1 of 255 being cross-reactive with common cold coronaviruses. Marked clonal contraction was observed in both infection-induced and vaccine-induced clones at late post-vaccination timepoints, consistent with waning T cell responses.

Libraries came from the immunoSEQ multiplex PCR assay. DNA from the CD4+ T cells that had been cultured and isolated underwent TCR beta CDR3 sequencing. In the original analysis: Non-productive TCR sequences were removed and reads were trimmed to the CDR3 region, keeping CDR3s of at least 7 amino acids. The MANAFEST web app was used to identify antigen-specific clonotypes by comparing expansion in peptide wells with expansion in reference cultures. Positive clones required FDR<0.05 expansion versus reference and all other wells, odds ratio above 5, and frequency above 0.1% in two replicate wells. Clonotypes significantly expanded in SARS-CoV-2 spike wells and in at least one common cold coronavirus spike condition were defined as cross-reactive. CDR3 similarity was assessed by Levenshtein distance using the stringdist R package, and unrooted trees were constructed with ape in R 3.6.1. TCRdb carries this immuneACCESS record with in-frame sequences only. Its versions omit some clonotypes, under half of them owing to an unresolved V gene in the studies checked, with the rest unexplained. That table gives V, J and clone size, and the DNA gave D and trimming. The sample table shows more than 60,000 clones, and around 70% are seen once. The ten largest make up around 2.4% of the sample.

After roughly 11 days of culture, CD4+ T cells were isolated with the EasySep CD4+ T cell isolation kit. Participants received two doses of either the BNT162b2 or the mRNA-1273 mRNA SARS-CoV-2 vaccine. Healthy vaccine recipients had no prior SARS-CoV-2 infection, confirmed by negative nucleocapsid antibodies before and after vaccination. Half of the culture medium was replaced with fresh IL-2-containing medium on days 3 and 7. Unless noted otherwise, every peptide stimulation condition was grown in triplicate wells. PBMC were separated from whole blood using Ficoll-Paque Plus gradient centrifugation and were then either cryopreserved at -140C or used fresh. The QIAamp micro DNA kit was used to extract genomic DNA from the cultured CD4+ T cells. Spanning cysteine to phenylalanine, the CDR3 consists of 13 amino acids. CDR3 DNA is the only sequence kept; it has 39 bases, read in frame from the first base. Trimming takes 4 bases from V and 10 bases from J, and the germline ends sit 14 bases apart. Via the germline V gene, CDR1 is MRHNA and CDR2 SNTAGT.

Regarding this clone: No cognate antigen has been identified for it. No much larger clonotype is one base removed from it; base qualities were not supplied.

The specimen comprised CD4+ T cells from PBMCs cultured without peptide, sampled after COVID-19 vaccination. The chain was built from TRBV6-4 and TRBJ2-1; a tentative D match to TRBD2 spans 6 bases. This TCR came from a human donor who received a COVID-19 vaccine. The nucleotides read TGTGCCAGCAGTGTCCTGGGTGGGGGGGAGCAGTTCTTC. The translation is CASSVLGGGEQFF.